This note documents a single T cell receptor beta chain sequence. The antigen is unknown. Trimming took 5 bases from V and 6 from J, leaving 8 bases between them. From germline, CDR1 is MNHEY and CDR2 SVGEGT. This CDR3 comprises 11 residues. The data stem from a study of Ad26.COV2.S vaccination and SARS-CoV-2 variants. Sequenced by immunoSEQ multiplex PCR; TCRdb stores in-frame clones only, minus some. The sample records fewer than 150,000 clones, roughly 88% being singletons. Study-wide results and limits: Breadth and depth estimates from TCRs may understate total T cell responses. Vaccine and placebo recipients had similar non-spike TCR breadth. Vaccine recipients showed a spike-specific TCR breadth that was higher than in placebo recipients. Once vaccination had occurred, spike-specific CD8+ and CD4+ T cell responses reportedly showed substantial breadth.

The material sequenced was peripheral blood, taken after recovery from COVID-19. This TCR was sampled from a human donor who had recovered from COVID-19. The chain combines TRBV6-2 or TRBV6-3 with TRBJ2-7; D is uncertain. CDR3 loop: CASSDPREQYF. CDR3 coding DNA: TGTGCCAGCAGTGACCCTCGCGAGCAGTACTTC.